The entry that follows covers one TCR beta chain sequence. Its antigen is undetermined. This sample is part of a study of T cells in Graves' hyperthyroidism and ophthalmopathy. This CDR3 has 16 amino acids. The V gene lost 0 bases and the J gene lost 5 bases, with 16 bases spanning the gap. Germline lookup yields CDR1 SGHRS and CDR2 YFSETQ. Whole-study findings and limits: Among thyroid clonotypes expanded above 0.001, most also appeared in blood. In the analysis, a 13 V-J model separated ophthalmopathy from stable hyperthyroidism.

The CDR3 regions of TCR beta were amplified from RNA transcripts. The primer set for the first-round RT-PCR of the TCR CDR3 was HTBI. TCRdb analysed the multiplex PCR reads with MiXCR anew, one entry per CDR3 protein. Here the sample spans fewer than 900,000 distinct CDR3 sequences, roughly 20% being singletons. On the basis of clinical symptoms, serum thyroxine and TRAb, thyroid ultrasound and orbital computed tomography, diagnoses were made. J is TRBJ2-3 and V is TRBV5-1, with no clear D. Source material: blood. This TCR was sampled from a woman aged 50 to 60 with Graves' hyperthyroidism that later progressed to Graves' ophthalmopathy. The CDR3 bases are TGCGCCAGCAGCTTGGGCCAGAGGCACGATGTAGATACGCAGTATTTT. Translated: CASSLGQRHDVDTQYF.